This paragraph covers one T cell receptor beta chain sequence. Antigen unknown. With 0 bases removed from V and 6 bases from J, the gap between germline ends came to 5 bases. The CDR3 runs 13 residues. Germline lookup yields CDR1 KGHSH and CDR2 LQKENI. Regarding treatment: oral pan-JAK inhibitor, 5-10 mg twice daily. It was from alopecia areata patients that lesional scalp punch biopsies and peripheral blood were collected. Reverse transcribed after extraction, RNA yielded cDNA as the sequencing template. TCRdb's table, derived via immunoSEQ multiplex PCR, lists solely in-frame clones and lacks some. This table holds 160,000 or so clones, about three fifths found once. The record originates from a study of CD8+ T cells in alopecia areata. Looking at the study overall: Tofacitinib was taken orally by treated patients, and the dose was 5 to 10 mg twice daily. Disease severity was quantified as SALT score of affected scalp area. Overall study results and limits: Elevated clonality characterized lesional scalp relative to normal scalp, particularly in alopecia totalis/universalis.

The clonotype was recovered from a human donor with alopecia areata. The sample was CD4+ T cells sorted from blood, taken at week 56, from a patient treated with tofacitinib. This chain joins TRBV18 and TRBJ1-4, with unresolved D. The CDR3 is CASSPPGYEKLFF. CDR3 nucleotides: TGTGCCAGCTCACCACCGGGGTATGAAAAACTGTTTTTT.